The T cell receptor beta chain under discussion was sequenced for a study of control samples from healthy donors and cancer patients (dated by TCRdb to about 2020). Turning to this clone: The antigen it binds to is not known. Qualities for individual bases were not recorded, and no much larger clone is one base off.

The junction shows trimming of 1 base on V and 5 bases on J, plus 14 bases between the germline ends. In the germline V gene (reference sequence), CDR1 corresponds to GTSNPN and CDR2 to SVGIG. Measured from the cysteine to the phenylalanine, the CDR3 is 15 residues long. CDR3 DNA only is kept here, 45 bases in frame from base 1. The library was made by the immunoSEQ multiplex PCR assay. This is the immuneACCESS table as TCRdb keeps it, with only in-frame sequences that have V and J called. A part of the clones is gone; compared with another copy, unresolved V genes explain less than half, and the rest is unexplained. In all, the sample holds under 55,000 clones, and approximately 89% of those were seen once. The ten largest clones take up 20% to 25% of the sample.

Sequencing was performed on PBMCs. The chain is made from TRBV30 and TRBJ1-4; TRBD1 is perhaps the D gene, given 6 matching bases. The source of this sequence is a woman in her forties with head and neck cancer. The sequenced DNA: TGTGCCTGGAGTGAGTTAGGGGGGAACAATGAAAAACTGTTTTTT. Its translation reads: CAWSELGGNNEKLFF.